These 7 T cell receptor beta chains were sequenced from one sample in a study of vaccination and CD4 T cells after COVID-19. For these receptors, no antigen is known. The Oncomine TCR Beta short-read assay was applied to DNA of cultured CD4+ T cells. TCRdb ran MiXCR on the PCR reads and lists one entry per CDR3 protein. This sample has tens of thousands of distinct CDR3 sequences; 45% to 50% occur once, and the top ten carry 6.1%. Treatment here: approximately nine-day PBMC culture with coronavirus spike peptide pools or control peptides (ViraFEST assay). Sequences were obtained from CD4+ T cells from blood, cultured in vitro. Receptor source: a human donor who had recovered from COVID-19.

This clonotype came up a few times. CDR3 in amino acids: CASSEPGLAGGIRPDEQYF. The CDR3 DNA is TGTGCCAGTAGTGAGCCGGGACTAGCGGGAGGAATCAGGCCCGACGAGCAGTACTTC. The J gene is TRBJ2-7, the V gene TRBV19, with 15 bases identical to TRBD2. Trimming took 5 bases from V and 5 from J; bases not matched to a gene: 16. This CDR3 has 19 residues. The V gene's germline CDR1 is LNHDA and CDR2 SQIVND (reference sequence).

The V gene is TRBV20-1, the J gene TRBJ2-2; 9 nucleotides agree with TRBD1. The length of the CDR3 is 15 residues. V was clipped by 3 bases and J by 4 bases; unmatched bases: 6. Germline CDR1 is DFQATT and CDR2 is SNEGSKA (reference sequence). The CDR3 DNA reads TGCAGTGCTAGTAGGGGACAGGGCCGCACCGGGGAGCTGTTTTTT. Residues: CSASRGQGRTGELFF.

V gene TRBV19 combines with J gene TRBJ1-2; TRBD1 might be the D (5 bases). The CDR3 is made up of 14 amino acids. Trimming stripped 3 bases from V and 4 bases from J, with 12 bases between. Germline V gene lookup returns CDR1 LNHDA and CDR2 SQIVND (reference sequence). The CDR3 coding sequence is TGTGCCAGTAGTATGTTTCAGGGCTCCTATGGCTACACCTTC. It encodes CASSMFQGSYGYTF.

The chain combines TRBV20-1 with TRBJ2-3; D might be TRBD1 or TRBD2, each matching 5 bases. Germline assignment: CDR1 DFQATT and CDR2 SNEGSKA (reference sequence). The CDR3 spans 14 residues. V shed 5 bases and J shed 2 bases, with 14 bases lying between them. CDR3 sequence reads: CSALGDGHTDTQYF. The CDR3 DNA reads as TGCAGTGCTTTAGGGGACGGACACACAGATACGCAGTATTTT.

V gene TRBV5-1 combines with J gene TRBJ2-1, with 7 positions matching TRBD1. Germline values: CDR1 SGHRS, CDR2 YFSETQ. V shed 0 bases and J 2 bases; nucleotides not matched to a gene: 5. The CDR3 is 16 amino acids. The CDR3 region is CASSLGDSVAYNEQFF. CDR3 bases: TGCGCCAGCAGCTTGGGGGACAGCGTTGCCTACAATGAGCAGTTCTTC.

This chain connects TRBV5-1 to TRBJ2-1, with 7 bases that match TRBD2. CDR3 length: 18 amino acids. Germline V CDR1 and CDR2: SGHRS, YFSETQ. Germline trimming cut 1 base from V and 7 bases from J; bases unmatched to any gene: 17. The CDR3 spells CASSLISMLSSGYNEQFF. In DNA, the CDR3 is TGCGCCAGCAGCTTGATAAGTATGTTGTCTAGCGGTTATAATGAGCAGTTCTTC.

The chain links TRBV5-3 to TRBJ1-2, with 7 nucleotides matching TRBD1. TRBV5-3 carries the ORF label, with uncertain function. The length of the CDR3 is 14 residues. The V gene end was trimmed by 8 bases and the J gene end by 2 bases; junction bases not matched to a gene: 9. The DNA of the CDR3 is TGTGCCAGCAGAGAGGGACAGCCAAACTATGGCTACACCTTC. Residues: CASREGQPNYGYTF.